These 20 T cell receptor beta chains were sequenced from one sample in a study of response to subunit inactivated influenza vaccine. One entry per CDR3 protein results from TCRdb running MiXCR on the RT-PCR reads. The table has about 780,000 distinct CDR3 sequences, about a fifth seen once. Sequenced here: PBMCs from blood, sampled more than 4 days after vaccination. The receptors derive from a man aged 50 to 59 who received an inactivated influenza vaccine.

The rearrangement links TRBV20-1 to TRBJ2-2; maybe TRBD2 (5 bases). From germline, CDR1 is DFQATT and CDR2 SNEGSKA (reference sequence). There are 16 residues in the CDR3. V lost 0 bases, J lost 4 bases, and 15 bases lay in between. The chain's CDR3 is CSARDLLRGSTGELFF. The CDR3 coding sequence is TGCAGTGCTAGAGATCTTCTCCGGGGATCCACCGGGGAGCTGTTTTTT.

The rearrangement uses TRBV4-2 and TRBJ2-2; 8 bases agree with TRBD2. Germline CDR1 and CDR2: LGHNA and YNFKEQ. The junction had 7 bases not matched to a gene; V was cut back by 0 bases and J by 4 bases. The CDR3 totals 17 residues. The CDR3 DNA sequence: TGTGCCAGCAGCCAAGAATCAGGGACTAGAACCACCGGGGAGCTGTTTTTT. This encodes CASSQESGTRTTGELFF.

This chain's CDR3 is CASSPTENSPLHF. CDR3 bases: TGCGCCAGCAGCCCCACAGAGAATTCACCCCTCCACTTT. The chain joins TRBV5-1 to TRBJ1-6; no clear D gene. The length of the CDR3 is 13 residues. Trimming took off 4 bases at V and 7 bases at J, with 9 bases between the two ends. The germline V gene has CDR1 SGHRS and CDR2 YFSETQ.

This clonotype was picked up many times. This chain joins TRBV6-5 and TRBJ2-7; D unresolved. The CDR3 has 14 amino acids. Deletions cut 2 bases from V and 1 base from J, with 9 bases between. The germline CDR1 and CDR2 sequences are MNHEY and SVGAGI. CDR3 loop: CASSYRPSSYEQYF. The DNA of the CDR3 is TGTGCCAGCAGTTACCGTCCCTCGTCCTACGAGCAGTACTTC.

The chain employs TRBV3-1 and TRBJ1-6; possibly TRBD1 for D (6 bases). From germline, CDR1 is LGHDT and CDR2 YNNKEL (reference sequence). V lost 7 bases and J lost 15, with 16 bases in between. CDR3 size: 12 residues. CDR3 region: CASTGGERDLHF. The CDR3 DNA reads as TGTGCCAGCACGGGGGGCGAACGGGACCTCCACTTT. The full variable domain, in which reference TRBV3-1 and TRBJ1-6 provide the parts outside the CDR3, is DTAVSQTPKYLVTQMGNDKSIKCEQNLGHDTMYWYKQDSKKFLKIMFSYNNKELIINETVPNRFSPKSPDKAHLNLHINSLELGDSAVYFCASTGGERDLHFGNGTRLTVT.

The CDR3 DNA reads as TGTGCCAGCGGGGGGGGAGGATCATCCTACGAGCAGTACTTC. This codes for CASGGGGSSYEQYF. The V gene is TRBV2, the J gene TRBJ2-7; 7 nucleotides line up with TRBD2. Germline-derived CDR1 and CDR2 are SNHLY and FYNNEI. The ends lost 8 bases at V and 1 base at J; junction bases unmatched: 8. The CDR3 sequence is 14 residues long.

This clonotype was observed at least ten times. The chain carries TRBV28 and TRBJ2-3; 9 bases fit TRBD2. J lost 4 bases, V lost 5 bases, and 7 bases had no gene match. The CDR3 length is 15 residues. CDR1 and CDR2 from the germline V gene are MDHEN and SYDVKM. The CDR3 nucleotides are TGTGCCAGCAGTCAAGCGGGGGGCCCCCCAGATACGCAGTATTTT. Translating gives CASSQAGGPPDTQYF.

The rearrangement joins TRBV4-2 to TRBJ2-1; 8 bases match TRBD2. The CDR3 extends over 16 amino acids. After removal of 6 bases from V and 6 bases from J, the junction contained 13 bases not matched to a gene. Germline-derived CDR1 and CDR2 are LGHNA and YNFKEQ. CDR3 protein: CASRALTGGPSNEQFF. As DNA, the CDR3 is TGTGCCAGCAGGGCACTAACGGGAGGGCCCAGCAATGAGCAGTTCTTC.

This clonotype was detected only a few times. The chain has TRBV16 and TRBJ1-5; 9 bases fit TRBD1. Germline V CDR1 and CDR2: KGHSY, FQNENV. V shed 1 base, J shed 11 bases, and the junction held 9 bases outside the gene matches. This CDR3 is built from 15 residues. The DNA for the CDR3 is TGTGCCAGCAGCCAATTTAGGACAGGGGTGAGGGCCCAGCATTTT. It specifies CASSQFRTGVRAQHF.

The chain combines TRBV12-3 or TRBV12-4 with TRBJ2-1; 9 nucleotides match TRBD2. The CDR3 is made up of 14 amino acids. J was trimmed by 9 bases and V by 3 bases; bases with no gene match: 6. The CDR3, as DNA: TGTGCCAGCAGTTTTGCGGGGGGGAAACCTGAGCAGTTCTTC. This gives the protein CASSFAGGKPEQFF.

J is TRBJ2-2 and V is TRBV29-1; D unclear. CDR1 and CDR2 from the germline V gene are SQVTM and ANQGSEA. The CDR3 is 13 amino acids. The germline V and J ends were trimmed by 1 base and 4 bases, with 7 bases remaining between them. CDR3 protein: CSVEAWVTGELFF. The CDR3 DNA sequence: TGCAGCGTTGAAGCTTGGGTCACCGGGGAGCTGTTTTTT.

The chain employs TRBV4-3 and TRBJ1-5; D is undetermined. V was pared by 0 bases and J by 0 bases, with 6 bases between. This CDR3 is 15 amino acids long. The germline CDR1 and CDR2 sequences are LGHNA and YSLEER. In DNA, the CDR3 is TGCGCCAGCAGCCAAGAGGCGTCTAGCAATCAGCCCCAGCATTTT. Its translation is CASSQEASSNQPQHF.

The V call is TRBV5-1, the J call TRBJ1-2; the match to TRBD1 covers 8 bases. V gave up 4 bases and J gave up 5 bases; unmatched junction bases: 7. Germline V gene sequence: CDR1 SGHRS, CDR2 YFSETQ. The CDR3 spans 14 residues. CDR3 amino acids: CASSLDRVIYGYTF. The CDR3 DNA reads as TGCGCCAGCAGCCTGGACAGGGTTATATATGGCTACACCTTC. The variable domain in full, with the rest retrieved from reference TRBV5-1 and TRBJ1-2, is KAGVTQTPRYLIKTRGQQVTLSCSPISGHRSVSWYQQTPGQGLQFLFEYFSETQRNKGNFPGRFSGRQFSNSRSEMNVSTLELGDSALYLCASSLDRVIYGYTFGSGTRLTVV.

The chain carries TRBV5-1 and TRBJ2-7, with 10 bases fitting TRBD1. Germline CDR1 and CDR2: SGHRS and YFSETQ. The CDR3 has 16 residues. The J segment lost 4 bases and the V segment lost 0 bases, leaving 7 bases of the junction unmatched. The CDR3 region is CASSLAPGQGLYEQYF. CDR3 bases: TGCGCCAGCAGCTTGGCCCCGGGACAGGGGTTATACGAGCAGTACTTC.

This clonotype was picked up a small number of times. The chain carries TRBV5-1 and TRBJ2-3, with 7 bases matching TRBD2. This CDR3 is built from 15 residues. With 4 bases clipped from V and 1 base from J, the junction kept 6 bases outside the gene matches. The V gene's germline CDR1 is SGHRS and CDR2 YFSETQ. CDR3 sequence (DNA): TGCGCCAGCAGCACCACTAGCGTCCGCACAGATACGCAGTATTTT. Its translation: CASSTTSVRTDTQYF.

The chain joins TRBV10-3 to TRBJ2-3; D gene unclear. V gave up 9 bases and J gave up 2 bases, with 12 bases separating them. Germline assignment: CDR1 ENHRY and CDR2 SYGVKD. The CDR3 has 13 residues. The CDR3 DNA reads as TGTGCCATTAAAGAAGGCCCCACAGATACGCAGTATTTT. This translates into CAIKEGPTDTQYF.

The rearrangement uses TRBV20-1 and TRBJ1-1, with 8 bases lining up with TRBD1. V shed 2 bases, J shed 6 bases, and the junction held 5 bases outside the gene matches. The CDR3 is 13 amino acids. CDR1 and CDR2 (germline): DFQATT, SNEGSKA (reference sequence). CDR3 residues: CSARRTGFPEAFF. The CDR3 coding sequence is TGCAGTGCTAGACGGACAGGGTTTCCTGAAGCTTTCTTT.

This clonotype was seen a handful of times. J is TRBJ2-4 and V is TRBV5-6; 8 nucleotides agree with TRBD1. The CDR3 has 14 residues. CDR1 is SGHDT and CDR2 is YYEEEE in the germline V gene. The junction had 6 bases not matched to a gene; V was cut back by 5 bases and J by 5 bases. CDR3 amino acids: CASSGWGQENIQYF. CDR3 DNA: TGTGCCAGCAGTGGCTGGGGACAGGAAAACATTCAGTACTTC.

This clonotype occurred once. An end of the junction does not agree with germline; a read error may underlie this. The V gene is TRBV7-8, the J gene TRBJ1-5; D possibly corresponds to TRBD1 (6 bases). The CDR3 runs to 14 residues. In germline, CDR1 is SGHVS, CDR2 FQNEAQ. CDR3 coding DNA: TGTGCCAGCAGGGCAGGGGCGAGCAATCAGCTCCAGCATTTT. Translated: CASRAGASNQLQHF.

This clonotype was counted only a few times. The rearrangement links TRBV12-3 or TRBV12-4 to TRBJ2-7, with TRBD1 matching 7 bases. The CDR3 spans 14 residues. J was trimmed by 3 bases and V by 5 bases; bases with no gene match: 7. For the CDR3, the DNA is TGTGCCAGCAGTCGGACAGGACCATTCTACGAGCAGTACTTC. This sequence encodes CASSRTGPFYEQYF.